This T cell receptor beta chain was documented in a study of shared clonotypes between healthy human individuals (dated by TCRdb to the early 2020s). For the wider study: The cohort comprised a couple of women and a few men aged 18 to 49 years. Blood TCR repertoires of a handful of healthy adults were deeply sequenced to estimate repertoire size and the extent of clonotype sharing between individuals. Libraries were prepared and TCR repertoires were sequenced by different laboratories using diverse techniques, in order to increase sequencing depth and limit assay-specific biases. Per donor, leukapheresis produced somewhere between about 0.94 and 9.5 billion PBMCs.

The full study reports these points: Only blood was sampled, and tissue TCR repertoires likely differ from those in blood. Because the study included a small number of donors, the genetic and exposure-history diversity represented was limited. Pairwise subsampling led to the expectation that sequencing depth would affect the degree of clonotype sharing among donors.

TCR CDR3 regions were amplified from genomic DNA by multiplex PCR using the deep immunoSEQ assay. For each cell subset, the extracted genomic DNA was distributed evenly across all wells of several immunoSEQ 96-well plates, and each plate served as one replicate. For unsorted PBMC, each replicate PCR was loaded with approximately 0.3 ug genomic DNA, equivalent to around 30,000 T cell genomes. Ten immunoSEQ deep assay plates were used to sequence unsorted PBMC genomic DNA. Purified libraries were measured with a Qubit 3.0 fluorometer, size-checked on a Bioanalyzer 2100, and measured again with the KAPA Library Quantification kit. Every immunoSEQ 96-well plate was sequenced on a dedicated single-read 150-cycle Illumina NextSeq 550 flow cell. The original pipeline was this. Because only junctional sequences without quality scores were contained in the immunoSEQ output, filtering matching that applied to full-length reads could not be performed. To assign V/J genes and CDR3, sequences were annotated against IMGT germline references using PyIR, a Python wrapper for IgBLAST v1.9. Reads with weak V/J assignments (E-value above 1e-6), missing CDR3, stop codons, out-of-frame junctions, or ambiguous translated residues were removed. V3J clonotypes were defined as sequences sharing the same inferred V gene, J gene, and CDR3 amino acid sequence. Percentage overlap between repertoires was computed as shared unique clonotypes divided by the size of the smaller repertoire. RTK rarefaction, the Chao1 estimator, and Recon v2.1 estimates of unobserved clonotypes were used to assess repertoire richness. TCRdb carries this immuneACCESS record with in-frame sequences only. Its versions omit some clonotypes, under half of them owing to an unresolved V gene in the studies checked, with the rest unexplained. V, J and clone size are those of that table, while D and trimming were read from the DNA. Across this sample there are more than 400,000 clones, with about 84% seen only once. The ten largest make up approximately 11% of the sample.

CDR1 and CDR2, looked up from the germline V gene, are MNHEY and SVGAGI. Unmatched junction bases come to 4, with V trimmed by 2 bases and J by 4 bases. The CDR3 covers 15 residues, taking in both the cysteine and the phenylalanine. Only CDR3 DNA is held: 45 bases, read in frame from base 1. Concerning this clone itself: Its antigen remains unidentified. It has no much larger one-base neighbor in the sample; base qualities were not kept.

The donors were healthy, HIV-negative adults who had no recently reported acute infections or vaccinations. Every donor was a Caucasian adult living in Nashville, Tennessee, USA. In the unsorted samples, 90 million or so PBMCs were counted, and genomic DNA was extracted using the QIAamp DNA Blood Mini kit. Blood was obtained by leukapheresis, after which PBMCs were separated by Ficoll-Histopaque density gradient centrifugation and cryopreserved in liquid nitrogen vapor phase. The receptor's source is a middle-aged woman in good health. Some clones in this sample may be carry-over from other donors' samples. This sequence uses TRBV6-5 and TRBJ2-2, with TRBD2 matching 7 junction bases. Sequences were obtained from PBMCs. The nucleotide sequence is given as TGTGCCAGCAGTTACGGTCTAGCGGTCACCGGGGAGCTGTTTTTT. Its protein reads: CASSYGLAVTGELFF.